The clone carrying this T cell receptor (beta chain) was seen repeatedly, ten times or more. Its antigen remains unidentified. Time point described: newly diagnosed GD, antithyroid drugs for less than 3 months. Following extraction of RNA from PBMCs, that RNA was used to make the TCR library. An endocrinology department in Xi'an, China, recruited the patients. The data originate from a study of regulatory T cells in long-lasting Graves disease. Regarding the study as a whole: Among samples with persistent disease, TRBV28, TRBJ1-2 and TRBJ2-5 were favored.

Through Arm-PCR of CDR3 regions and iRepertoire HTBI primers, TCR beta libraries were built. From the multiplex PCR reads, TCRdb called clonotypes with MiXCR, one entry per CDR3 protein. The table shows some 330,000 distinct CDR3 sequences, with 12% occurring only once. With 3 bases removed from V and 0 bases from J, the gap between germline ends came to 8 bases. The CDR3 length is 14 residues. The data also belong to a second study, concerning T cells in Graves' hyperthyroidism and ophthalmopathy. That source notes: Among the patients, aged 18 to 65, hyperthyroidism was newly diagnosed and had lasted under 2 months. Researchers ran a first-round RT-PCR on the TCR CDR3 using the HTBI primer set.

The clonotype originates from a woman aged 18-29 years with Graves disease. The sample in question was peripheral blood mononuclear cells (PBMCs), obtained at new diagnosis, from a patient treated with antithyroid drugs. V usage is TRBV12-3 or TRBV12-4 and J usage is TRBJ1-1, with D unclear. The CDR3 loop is CASSFTAMNTEAFF. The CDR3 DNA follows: TGTGCCAGCAGTTTCACAGCGATGAACACTGAAGCTTTCTTT.